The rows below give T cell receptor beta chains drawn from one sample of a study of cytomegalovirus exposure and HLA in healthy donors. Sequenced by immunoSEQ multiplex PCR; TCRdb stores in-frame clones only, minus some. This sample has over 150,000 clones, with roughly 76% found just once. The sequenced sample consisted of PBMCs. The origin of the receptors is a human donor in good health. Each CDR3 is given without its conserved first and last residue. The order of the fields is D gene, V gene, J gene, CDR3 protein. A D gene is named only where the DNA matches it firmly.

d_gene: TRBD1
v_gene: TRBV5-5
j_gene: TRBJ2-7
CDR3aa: ASFPGQGVDEQY

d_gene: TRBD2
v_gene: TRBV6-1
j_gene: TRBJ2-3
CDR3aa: ASSEAWGGSTDTQY

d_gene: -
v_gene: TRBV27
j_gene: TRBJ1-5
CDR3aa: ASSFSGGSNQPQH

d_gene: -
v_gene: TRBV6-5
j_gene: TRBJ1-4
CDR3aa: ATGGGTEKLF

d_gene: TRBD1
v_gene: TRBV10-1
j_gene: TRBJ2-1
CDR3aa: ASRGDRGSYNEQF

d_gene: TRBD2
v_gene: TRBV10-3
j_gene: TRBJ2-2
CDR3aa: AIRRTSGDGELF

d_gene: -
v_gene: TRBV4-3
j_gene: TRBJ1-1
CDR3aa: ASSQEGGGSEAF

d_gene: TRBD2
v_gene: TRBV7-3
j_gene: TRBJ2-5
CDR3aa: ASSRTSQETQY

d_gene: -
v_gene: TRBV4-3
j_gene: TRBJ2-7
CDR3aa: ASSRGTDGEQY

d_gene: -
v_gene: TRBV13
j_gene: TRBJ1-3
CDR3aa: ASSLEKEAAVEGNTIY

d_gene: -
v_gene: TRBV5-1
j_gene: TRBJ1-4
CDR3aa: ASSLVPGRGNEKLF

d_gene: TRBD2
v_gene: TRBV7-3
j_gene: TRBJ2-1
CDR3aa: ASSQTSGGAREQF

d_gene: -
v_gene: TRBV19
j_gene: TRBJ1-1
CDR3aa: ASSISGGLGAF